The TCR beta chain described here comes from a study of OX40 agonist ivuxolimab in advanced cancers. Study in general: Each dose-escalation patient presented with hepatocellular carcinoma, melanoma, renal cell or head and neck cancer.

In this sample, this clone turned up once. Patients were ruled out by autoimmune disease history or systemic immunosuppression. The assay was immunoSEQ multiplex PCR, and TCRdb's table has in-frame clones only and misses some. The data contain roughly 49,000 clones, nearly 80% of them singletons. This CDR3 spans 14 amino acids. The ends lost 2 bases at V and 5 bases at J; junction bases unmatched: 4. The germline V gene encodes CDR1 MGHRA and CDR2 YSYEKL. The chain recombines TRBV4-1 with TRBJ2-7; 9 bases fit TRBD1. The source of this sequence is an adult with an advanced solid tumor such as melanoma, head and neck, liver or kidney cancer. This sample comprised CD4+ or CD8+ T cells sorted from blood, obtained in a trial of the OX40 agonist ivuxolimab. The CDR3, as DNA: TGCGCCAGCAGCCAACCGGACAGGGGCGACGAGCAGTACTTC. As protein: CASSQPDRGDEQYF.